These T cell receptor beta chains were read from a single sample in a study of regulatory T cells in long-lasting Graves disease. Each CDR3 protein is one row after TCRdb ran MiXCR on the multiplex PCR reads. The table has approximately 400,000 distinct CDR3 sequences, 10% to 15% seen once. The sample was also reused in another study, on T cells in Graves' hyperthyroidism and ophthalmopathy.

The material was peripheral blood mononuclear cells (PBMCs), obtained at new diagnosis, from a patient treated with antithyroid drugs. These receptors were taken from a woman in her late teens or twenties with Graves disease. CDR3s include the opening cysteine and the closing phenylalanine or tryptophan. D genes are given only for firm matches. A clone size is listed for some rows: how often the clone was seen (once, few, many), or a class if it is expanded.

>17|TRBD2|TRBV28|TRBJ2-7|many
CASSPPAASGRSYEQYF
TGTGCCAGCAGCCCCCCCGCGGCTAGCGGGAGATCCTACGAGCAGTACTTC
>13|.|TRBV7-9|TRBJ1-3|many
CASSGSPGNTIYF
TGTGCCAGCAGCGGATCCCCTGGAAACACCATATATTTT
>19|.|TRBV20-1|TRBJ1-6|few
CSARGVVATQAGRNSPLHF
TGCAGTGCTAGGGGGGTGGTGGCCACCCAAGCCGGACGTAATTCACCCCTCCACTTT
>13|.|TRBV6-1|TRBJ2-3|many
CASIEHSTDTQYF
TGTGCCAGCATCGAACACAGCACAGATACGCAGTATTTT
>15|.|TRBV7-3|TRBJ2-2|.
CASSLRTAGTGELFF
TGTGCCAGCAGCTTGAGGACGGCTGGCACCGGGGAGCTGTTTTTT
>12|.|TRBV7-2|TRBJ2-7|many
CASSSHLGEQYF
TGTGCCAGCAGCTCACATTTGGGGGAGCAGTACTTC
>16|.|TRBV6-9|TRBJ2-2|few
CASSYSDMGNYWELFF
TGTGCCAGCAGTTACTCAGACATGGGCAACTACTGGGAGCTGTTTTTT
>15|.|TRBV20-1|TRBJ2-1|many
CSARDLAGLDYEQFF
TGCAGTGCTAGAGATCTGGCGGGTTTAGATTATGAGCAGTTCTTC
>16|.|TRBV7-9|TRBJ2-7|many
CASSLAGGTESYEQYF
TGTGCCAGCAGCTTAGCGGGCGGGACGGAGTCCTACGAGCAGTACTTC
>19|.|TRBV7-7|TRBJ2-6|few
CASSPSGGDRGSGANVLTF
TGTGCTAGCAGCCCAAGCGGGGGGGACAGGGGCTCTGGGGCCAACGTCCTGACTTTC
>18|TRBD1|TRBV4-3|TRBJ2-1|.
CASSQDYTGTGFYNEQFF
TGCGCCAGCAGCCAAGATTACACCGGGACAGGGTTCTACAATGAGCAGTTCTTC
>13|.|TRBV2|TRBJ1-1|many
CASKVRLNTEAFF
TGTGCCAGCAAAGTAAGGTTAAACACTGAAGCTTTCTTT
>14|.|TRBV19|TRBJ2-1|few
CASSIGRSGNEQFF
TGTGCCAGTAGTATCGGCAGGTCGGGCAATGAGCAGTTCTTC
>15|.|TRBV20-1|TRBJ1-1|many
CSAREVAVLNTEAFF
TGCAGTGCTAGAGAAGTGGCGGTTCTGAACACTGAAGCTTTCTTT
>16|TRBD1|TRBV30|TRBJ2-3|.
CAWTLYRGLNRNTQYF
TGTGCCTGGACGCTATACAGGGGGCTAAATCGAAATACGCAGTATTTT
>21|TRBD2|TRBV10-3|TRBJ2-2|few
CATRTNAGLAGGLTGTGELFF
TGTGCCACCAGAACTAACGCGGGACTAGCGGGGGGGTTGACAGGAACCGGGGAGCTGTTTTTT
>17|.|TRBV6-1|TRBJ2-1|many
CASRADIFADGYNEQFF
TGTGCCAGCAGGGCGGACATTTTTGCGGACGGCTACAATGAGCAGTTCTTC
>16|.|TRBV12-3/TRBV12-4|TRBJ1-2|many
CASSFRTGNLNYGYTF
TGTGCCAGCAGTTTCCGAACCGGGAACCTTAACTATGGCTACACCTTC
>14|TRBD1|TRBV12-3/TRBV12-4|TRBJ1-5|many
CASSFQGEDQPQHF
TGTGCCAGCAGTTTTCAGGGGGAGGATCAGCCCCAGCATTTT
>15|TRBD1|TRBV7-2|TRBJ1-4|.
CASSPRQGPNEKLFF
TGTGCCAGCAGCCCGCGACAGGGGCCTAATGAAAAACTGTTTTTT
>16|.|TRBV2|TRBJ2-7|many
CASRTSDARSGYEQYF
TGTGCCAGCAGGACCTCGGACGCTCGTTCCGGCTACGAGCAGTACTTC
>13|.|TRBV18|TRBJ2-4|.
CASSWESYNEQYF
TGTGCCAGCTCTTGGGAGTCCTACAATGAGCAGTACTTC
>15|TRBD2|TRBV12-3/TRBV12-4|TRBJ2-2|many
CASSGTSGTTGELFF
TGTGCCAGCAGCGGGACTAGCGGGACCACCGGGGAGCTGTTTTTT
>14|TRBD1|TRBV6-2/TRBV6-3|TRBJ1-2|many
CASSNRGVDYGYTF
TGTGCCAGCAGCAACAGGGGAGTGGACTATGGCTACACCTTC
>17|.|TRBV3-2|TRBJ2-4|.
CASSQVGRLPGGNIQYF
TGTGCCAGCAGCCAAGTCGGGCGGCTACCTGGGGGAAACATTCAGTACTTC
>21|TRBD1|TRBV28|TRBJ2-7|many
CAILPGQGGPPSPTPTYEQYF
TGTGCCATCCTTCCGGGACAGGGGGGACCACCCTCCCCGACCCCAACCTACGAGCAGTACTTC
>15|TRBD1|TRBV18|TRBJ2-7|few
CASSPARDRAYEQYF
TGTGCCAGCTCACCAGCTAGGGACAGAGCCTACGAGCAGTACTTC
>16|.|TRBV6-1|TRBJ1-2|many
CASSEVSRRSNYGYTF
TGTGCCAGCAGTGAAGTGAGCCGGAGGAGCAACTATGGCTACACCTTC
>18|TRBD2|TRBV6-5|TRBJ2-1|many
CASSFLMKGLAGDNEQFF
TGTGCCAGCAGTTTCTTGATGAAGGGACTAGCGGGGGACAATGAGCAGTTCTTC
>17|TRBD2|TRBV6-1|TRBJ2-5|.
CASSDLGGTSVRETQYF
TGTGCCAGCAGTGACCTAGGGGGGACTAGCGTTCGAGAGACCCAGTACTTC
>14|TRBD2|TRBV6-2/TRBV6-3|TRBJ2-5|many
CASSYSLAEETQYF
TGTGCCAGCAGTTACTCCCTAGCGGAAGAGACCCAGTACTTC
>13|.|TRBV13|TRBJ2-7|.
CASSLARAHEQYF
TGTGCCAGCAGCTTAGCCCGGGCCCACGAGCAGTACTTC
>15|TRBD1|TRBV28|TRBJ2-4|.
CASSPLRLTGDIQYF
TGTGCCAGCAGTCCGCTCCGCCTAACAGGGGACATTCAGTACTTC
>13|TRBD1|TRBV29-1|TRBJ1-2|.
CSVRQGAHYGYTF
TGCAGCGTTCGACAGGGTGCACACTATGGCTACACCTTC
>14|.|TRBV28|TRBJ2-7|many
CASSPWRAPYEQYF
TGTGCCAGCAGTCCCTGGAGGGCCCCCTACGAGCAGTACTTC
>14|.|TRBV20-1|TRBJ2-5|many
CSAHPLADQETQYF
TGCAGTGCCCATCCCCTGGCGGATCAAGAGACCCAGTACTTC
>13|TRBD1|TRBV29-1|TRBJ1-1|many
CSVRDRGVPDAFF
TGCAGCGTACGAGACAGGGGAGTCCCTGACGCTTTCTTT
>14|.|TRBV19|TRBJ2-1|many
CASSPNLSYNEQFF
TGTGCCAGTAGTCCCAACCTATCCTACAATGAGCAGTTCTTC
>16|.|TRBV20-1|TRBJ1-1|.
CSASFVRGHLNTEAFF
TGCAGTGCTAGTTTCGTGCGCGGGCACCTGAACACTGAAGCTTTCTTT
>13|.|TRBV29-1|TRBJ2-3|many
CSVYPSASDTQYF
TGCAGCGTTTACCCTAGCGCATCAGATACGCAGTATTTT
>13|.|TRBV30|TRBJ1-1|many
CAYDRTKNTEAFF
TGTGCCTATGACAGGACGAAGAACACTGAAGCTTTCTTT
>16|.|TRBV6-5|TRBJ2-5|few
CASSYSYGGIWETQYF
TGTGCCAGCAGTTACTCATACGGAGGGATCTGGGAGACCCAGTACTTC
>15|TRBD2|TRBV20-1|TRBJ2-3|.
CSARDLAGPGRSQYF
TGCAGTGCTAGAGATCTGGCGGGCCCCGGGAGGTCGCAGTATTTT
>15|.|TRBV28|TRBJ2-7|.
CASSFSPGAVYEQYF
TGTGCCAGCAGTTTTTCCCCAGGGGCAGTCTACGAGCAGTACTTC
>14|.|TRBV20-1|TRBJ2-7|many
CSARDPAGAYEQYF
TGCAGTGCTAGAGATCCGGCAGGGGCCTACGAGCAGTACTTC